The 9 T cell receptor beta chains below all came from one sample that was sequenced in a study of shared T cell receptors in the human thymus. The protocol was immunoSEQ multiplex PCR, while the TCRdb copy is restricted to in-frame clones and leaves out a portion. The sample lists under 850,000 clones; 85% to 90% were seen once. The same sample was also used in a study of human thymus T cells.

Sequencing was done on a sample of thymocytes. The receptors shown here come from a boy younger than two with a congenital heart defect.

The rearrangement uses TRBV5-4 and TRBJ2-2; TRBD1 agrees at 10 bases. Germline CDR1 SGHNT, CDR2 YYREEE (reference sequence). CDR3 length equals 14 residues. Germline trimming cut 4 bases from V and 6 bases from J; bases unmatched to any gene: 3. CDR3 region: CASSRDRGSGELFF. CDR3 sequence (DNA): TGTGCCAGCAGCCGGGACAGGGGATCCGGGGAGCTGTTTTTT.

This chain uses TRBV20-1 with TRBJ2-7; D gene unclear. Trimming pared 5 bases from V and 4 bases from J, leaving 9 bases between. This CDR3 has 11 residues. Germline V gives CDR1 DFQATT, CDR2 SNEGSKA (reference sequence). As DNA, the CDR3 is TGCAGTGCTCCAATTGTGTACGAGCAGTACTTC. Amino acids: CSAPIVYEQYF.

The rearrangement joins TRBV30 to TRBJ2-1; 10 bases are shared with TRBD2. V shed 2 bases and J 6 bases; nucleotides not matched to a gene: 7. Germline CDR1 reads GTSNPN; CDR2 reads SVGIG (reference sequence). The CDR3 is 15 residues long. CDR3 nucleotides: TGTGCCTGGAGTCCCCCGACTAGCGGGCTCAATGAGCAGTTCTTC. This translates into CAWSPPTSGLNEQFF.

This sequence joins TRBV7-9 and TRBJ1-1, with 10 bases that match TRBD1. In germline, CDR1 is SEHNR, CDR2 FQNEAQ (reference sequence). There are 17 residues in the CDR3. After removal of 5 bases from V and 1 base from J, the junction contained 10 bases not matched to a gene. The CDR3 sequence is CASSLNPGQGKNTEAFF. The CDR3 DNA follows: TGTGCCAGCAGCCTAAACCCGGGACAGGGGAAGAACACTGAAGCTTTCTTT.

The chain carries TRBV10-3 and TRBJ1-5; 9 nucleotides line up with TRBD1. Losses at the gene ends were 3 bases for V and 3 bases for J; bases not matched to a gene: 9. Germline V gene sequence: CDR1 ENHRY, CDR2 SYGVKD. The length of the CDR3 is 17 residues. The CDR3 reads CAISDSSGTGTNQPQHF. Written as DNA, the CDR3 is TGTGCCATCAGTGATTCTTCCGGGACAGGGACCAATCAGCCCCAGCATTTT.

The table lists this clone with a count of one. CDR3 sequence reads: CASSIDLTKSSYNEQFF. CDR3 sequence (DNA): TGTGCCAGTAGTATAGATCTCACTAAGAGCTCCTACAATGAGCAGTTCTTC. This sequence joins TRBV19 and TRBJ2-1; D unclear. Trimming took 0 bases from V and 0 from J, leaving 12 bases between them. Germline-derived CDR1 and CDR2 are LNHDA and SQIVND (reference sequence). CDR3 length: 17 residues.

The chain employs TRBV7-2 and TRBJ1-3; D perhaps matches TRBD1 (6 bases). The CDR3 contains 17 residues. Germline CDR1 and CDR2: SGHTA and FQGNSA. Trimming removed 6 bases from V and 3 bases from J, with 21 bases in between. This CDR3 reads CASSSVPTGRIGNTIYF. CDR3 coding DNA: TGTGCCAGCAGTTCAGTCCCGACAGGAAGGATTGGAAACACCATATATTTT.

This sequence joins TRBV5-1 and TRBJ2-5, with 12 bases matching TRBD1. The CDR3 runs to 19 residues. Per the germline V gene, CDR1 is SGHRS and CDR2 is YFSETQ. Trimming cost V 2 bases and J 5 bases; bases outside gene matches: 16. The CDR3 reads CASSFRDRGPPDHVETQYF. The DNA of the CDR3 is TGCGCCAGCAGCTTTCGGGACAGGGGGCCTCCTGACCACGTGGAGACCCAGTACTTC. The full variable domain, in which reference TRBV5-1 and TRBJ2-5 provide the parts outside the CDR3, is KAGVTQTPRYLIKTRGQQVTLSCSPISGHRSVSWYQQTPGQGLQFLFEYFSETQRNKGNFPGRFSGRQFSNSRSEMNVSTLELGDSALYLCASSFRDRGPPDHVETQYFGPGTRLLVL.

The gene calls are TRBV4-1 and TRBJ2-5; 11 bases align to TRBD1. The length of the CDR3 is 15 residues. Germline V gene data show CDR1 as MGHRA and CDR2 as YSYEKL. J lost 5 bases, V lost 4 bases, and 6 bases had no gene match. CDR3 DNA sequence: TGCGCCAGCAGCCCGTGGACAGGGGGCTTGGAGACCCAGTACTTC. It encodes CASSPWTGGLETQYF.